This section outlines one T cell receptor beta chain sequence together with its context. This sample was taken from a study of PD-L1 blockade in urothelial cancer. Using immunoSEQ multiplex PCR, the repertoire was profiled, and TCRdb retains in-frame clones only, with some absent. The sample consists of about 45,000 clones, roughly four fifths of them appearing once. V gave up 5 bases and J gave up 0 bases, with 15 bases separating them. The CDR3 covers 16 residues. CDR1 is SNHLY and CDR2 is FYNNEI in the germline V gene. Indicated time point: peripheral blood 6 weeks after treatment start. The material was PBMCs, obtained around atezolizumab (anti-PD-L1) treatment. The V and J genes are TRBV2 and TRBJ2-3; weak D call: TRBD1 (5 bases). This sequence originates from a man between 60 and 75 years old with urothelial cancer. The DNA of the CDR3 is TGTGCCAGCAGTTCAACAGGCAAAGCTAGCACAGATACGCAGTATTTT. It is translated as CASSSTGKASTDTQYF.